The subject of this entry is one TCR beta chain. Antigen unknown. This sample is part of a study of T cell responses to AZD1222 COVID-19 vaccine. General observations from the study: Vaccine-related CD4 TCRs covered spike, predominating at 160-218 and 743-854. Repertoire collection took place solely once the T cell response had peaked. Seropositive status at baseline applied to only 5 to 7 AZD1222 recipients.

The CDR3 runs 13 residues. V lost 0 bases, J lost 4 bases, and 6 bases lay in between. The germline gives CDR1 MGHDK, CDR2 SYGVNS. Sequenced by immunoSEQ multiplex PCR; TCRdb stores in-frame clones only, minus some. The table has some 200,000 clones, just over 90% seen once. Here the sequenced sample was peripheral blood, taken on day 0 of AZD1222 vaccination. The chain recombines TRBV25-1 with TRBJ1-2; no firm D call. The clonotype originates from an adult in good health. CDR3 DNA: TGTGCCAGCAGTGAATACCCAGGCTATGGCTACACCTTC. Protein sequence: CASSEYPGYGYTF.